A single sample gave rise to the 28 T cell receptor beta chains below, sequenced in a study of shared T cell receptors in the human thymus. Some clones are missing from TCRdb's copy, which holds only in-frame ones; the method was immunoSEQ multiplex PCR. The sample contains fewer than 700,000 clones, roughly 88% of which appear only once. The same sample was also studied in work on human thymus T cells.

The specimen sequenced was thymocytes. These receptors all come from a boy younger than two with a congenital heart defect.

CDR3: CASSKARDRGNQETQYF. CDR3 nucleotide sequence: TGTGCCAGCAGCAAAGCTAGGGACAGGGGGAACCAAGAGACCCAGTACTTC. This chain links TRBV21-1 with TRBJ2-5; the table's D gene call, TRBD1, was not cross checked with the DNA. TRBV21-1 is classified as a pseudogene. This CDR3 is 17 amino acids long.

The chain joins TRBV4-3 to TRBJ2-7; D possibly corresponds to TRBD1 (6 bases). V was cut by 0 bases and J by 3 bases, with 9 bases left in between. The CDR3 consists of 14 residues. The germline V gene has CDR1 LGHNA and CDR2 YSLEER. The CDR3 region is CASSQDHRVYEQYF. The CDR3 region has the DNA TGCGCCAGCAGCCAAGATCACAGGGTCTACGAGCAGTACTTC.

The rearrangement links TRBV11-3 to TRBJ2-7, with 8 bases that match TRBD2. This CDR3 comprises 16 residues. Looked up from germline, CDR1 is SGHNT and CDR2 is YENEEA. Trimming took 1 base from V and 0 from J; bases not matched to a gene: 5. The CDR3 here is CASSLVASGSSYEQYF. DNA of the CDR3: TGTGCCAGCAGCTTAGTGGCCAGCGGGAGCTCCTACGAGCAGTACTTC.

The chain uses TRBV15 and TRBJ2-3; no firm D call. Germline V gene sequence: CDR1 LNHNV, CDR2 YYDKDF (reference sequence). Trimming removed 1 base at V and 5 bases at J, with 4 bases between. The length of the CDR3 is 12 residues. CDR3 sequence (DNA): TGTGCCACCAGCAGAGTTAAAGATACGCAGTATTTT. Its protein product is CATSRVKDTQYF. The entire variable domain, with the rest obtained from reference TRBV15 and TRBJ2-3, is as follows: DAMVIQNPRYQVTQFGKPVTLSCSQTLNHNVMYWYQQKSSQAPKLLFHYYDKDFNNEADTPDNFQSRRPNTSFCFLDIRSPGLGDTAMYLCATSRVKDTQYFGPGTRLTVL.

J is TRBJ2-7 and V is TRBV4-1, with TRBD1 matching over 9 bases. Germline values: CDR1 MGHRA, CDR2 YSYEKL. The CDR3 is made up of 15 amino acids. V lost 2 bases and J lost 7; bases outside the gene matches: 9. The CDR3 nucleotides read TGCGCCAGCAGCCAACTCCGGGACAGGGCTGGGGAGCAGTACTTC. Amino acids: CASSQLRDRAGEQYF.

This rearrangement joins TRBV4-2 to TRBJ2-5; 8 nucleotides match TRBD1. The CDR3 contains 15 residues. V shed 3 bases, J shed 7 bases, and the junction held 10 bases outside the gene matches. In germline, CDR1 is LGHNA, CDR2 YNFKEQ. The CDR3: CASSQETGDGRTQYF. CDR3 nucleotide sequence: TGTGCCAGCAGCCAGGAGACAGGGGACGGTAGGACCCAGTACTTC.

V is TRBV5-6 and J is TRBJ1-5, with no clear D. This CDR3 contains 13 residues. V lost 3 bases, J lost 7 bases, and 11 bases lay in between. Germline assignment: CDR1 SGHDT and CDR2 YYEEEE. The CDR3 DNA reads TGTGCCAGCAGCTCCCGGGGAGACCAGCCCCAGCATTTT. The encoded protein is CASSSRGDQPQHF.

V and J are TRBV28 and TRBJ2-1, with 9 bases fitting TRBD1. From germline, CDR1 is MDHEN and CDR2 SYDVKM. Germline trimming cut 2 bases from V and 15 bases from J; bases unmatched to any gene: 5. The CDR3 has 12 residues. CDR3 sequence (DNA): TGTGCCAGCAGTTTACCGGACAGGGGAGGGTTCTTC. Its protein product is CASSLPDRGGFF.

The chain has TRBV28 and TRBJ1-5, with 8 nucleotides matching TRBD1. The junction had 9 bases not matched to a gene; V was cut back by 5 bases and J by 6 bases. Germline values: CDR1 MDHEN, CDR2 SYDVKM. This CDR3 region has 15 residues. CDR3 DNA sequence: TGTGCCAGCAGTCCCCCGGACAGGGAGGGTCAGCCCCAGCATTTT. It is translated as CASSPPDREGQPQHF.

The chain has TRBV28 and TRBJ2-5; possibly TRBD1 for D (5 bases). Deletions cut 5 bases from V and 1 base from J, with 8 bases between. There are 13 residues in the CDR3. CDR1 and CDR2 from the germline V gene are MDHEN and SYDVKM. The CDR3 is CASSIQAQETQYF. Written as DNA, the CDR3 is TGTGCCAGCAGTATACAGGCCCAAGAGACCCAGTACTTC. Drawing the rest from reference TRBV28 and TRBJ2-5, the complete variable domain is DVKVTQSSRYLVKRTGEKVFLECVQDMDHENMFWYRQDPGLGLRLIYFSYDVKMKEKGDIPEGYSVSREKKERFSLILESASTNQTSMYLCASSIQAQETQYFGPGTRLLVL.

The J gene is TRBJ2-1, the V gene TRBV4-3, with 11 positions matching TRBD2. This CDR3 has 15 amino acids. Germline V gene lookup returns CDR1 LGHNA and CDR2 YSLEER. Trimming took 3 bases from V and 5 from J; bases not matched to a gene: 3. The CDR3 nucleotides are TGCGCCAGCAGCCATAGCGGGAGGGGGGACAATGAGCAGTTCTTC. Protein: CASSHSGRGDNEQFF.

The chain links TRBV10-2 to TRBJ2-5; D is ambiguous. This CDR3 has 12 amino acids. Germline V gene sequence: CDR1 WSHSY, CDR2 SAAADI. Trimming left V 6 bases short and J 5 bases short, with 10 bases between. CDR3 nucleotides: TGCGCCAGCAGCAAGAGGCCGGAGACCCAGTACTTC. Translating it yields CASSKRPETQYF.

The rearrangement joins TRBV9 to TRBJ2-1, with D perhaps matching TRBD2 (6 bases). V gave up 0 bases and J gave up 7 bases, with 17 bases separating them. The CDR3 contains 16 residues. Germline CDR1 is SGDLS and CDR2 is YYNGEE. The CDR3 here is CASSVGTHHGGNEQFF. In nucleotides, the CDR3 is TGTGCCAGCAGCGTAGGGACCCACCATGGAGGGAATGAGCAGTTCTTC.

V gene TRBV10-3 combines with J gene TRBJ1-2; D call uncertain. Trimming shortened V by 11 bases and J by 0 bases, and 7 bases separated the two germline ends. This CDR3 region has 11 residues. CDR1 ENHRY and CDR2 SYGVKD come from the germline V gene. The CDR3 spells CASSANYGYTF. DNA of the CDR3: TGTGCCTCCTCAGCTAACTATGGCTACACCTTC.

The chain has TRBV30 and TRBJ2-5, with D hard to call. Deletions cut 2 bases from V and 3 bases from J, with 7 bases between. CDR3 size: 12 residues. CDR1 is GTSNPN, CDR2 SVGIG, per germline (reference sequence). In DNA form, the CDR3 reads TGTGCCTGGAGTAACAACGAAGAGACCCAGTACTTC. It encodes CAWSNNEETQYF.

The chain joins TRBV6-5 to TRBJ2-3, with TRBD2 matching over 13 bases. V dropped 0 bases and J dropped 7; count of bases not matched to a gene: 4. Per the germline V gene, CDR1 is MNHEY and CDR2 is SVGAGI. The CDR3 covers 16 residues. This CDR3 reads CASSYSEGLAGHTQYF. The DNA of the CDR3 is TGTGCCAGCAGTTACTCTGAGGGACTAGCGGGACATACGCAGTATTTT.

This chain uses TRBV4-3 with TRBJ1-4; possible D gene TRBD1, 5 bases. This CDR3 has 17 residues. Trimming removed 3 bases from V and 0 bases from J, with 14 bases in between. Germline CDR1 and CDR2: LGHNA and YSLEER. The CDR3 DNA reads as TGCGCCAGCAGCCACACGGACAACAGGTCAACTAATGAAAAACTGTTTTTT. It specifies CASSHTDNRSTNEKLFF.

CDR3: CASSQETSGYSSYNEQFF. For the CDR3, the DNA is TGCGCCAGCAGCCAAGAAACTAGCGGGTATAGCTCCTACAATGAGCAGTTCTTC. This rearrangement joins TRBV4-3 to TRBJ2-1, with 9 bases that match TRBD2. This CDR3 has 18 residues. Germline V gives CDR1 LGHNA, CDR2 YSLEER. V gave up 0 bases and J gave up 0 bases; unmatched junction bases: 6.

In this sample, this clone turned up a few times. The J gene is TRBJ2-2, the V gene TRBV4-3; D possibly corresponds to TRBD1 (6 bases). Trimming shortened V by 4 bases and J by 9 bases, and 33 bases separated the two germline ends. The CDR3 covers 20 residues. The germline V gene has CDR1 LGHNA and CDR2 YSLEER. CDR3 in DNA: TGCGCCAGCAGCCCGAGGGGGACGGACACGAATGCAACTGCGGACCGGGAGCTGTTTTTT. It translates to CASSPRGTDTNATADRELFF.

The genes are TRBV5-3 and TRBJ1-5; tentative D call: TRBD1 (6 bases). TRBV5-3 is treated as an ORF (open reading frame) with a function not yet certain. V lost 3 bases and J lost 2, with 18 bases in between. The CDR3 length is 17 residues. CDR3 in DNA: TGTGCCAGAAGCTACGACTACCAGGGGTTTGGCAATCAGCCCCAGCATTTT. This sequence encodes CARSYDYQGFGNQPQHF.

This chain connects TRBV19 to TRBJ1-1; 8 bases line up with TRBD1. The junction had 5 bases not matched to a gene; V was cut back by 2 bases and J by 0 bases. The CDR3 has 16 amino acids. Germline V lookup: CDR1 LNHDA, CDR2 SQIVND (reference sequence). Here the CDR3 DNA reads TGTGCCAGTAGTATAAGGGGGGACAGGCTGAACACTGAAGCTTTCTTT. This codes for CASSIRGDRLNTEAFF.

The chain links TRBV2 to TRBJ2-3; 8 bases align to TRBD2. Germline V gene sequence: CDR1 SNHLY, CDR2 FYNNEI. This CDR3 is 17 amino acids long. With V trimmed by 6 bases and J by 3 bases, 14 bases remained unmatched. CDR3 in amino acids: CASRARPGAGGTDTQYF. The CDR3, as DNA: TGTGCCAGCAGAGCCCGGCCGGGTGCGGGAGGTACAGATACGCAGTATTTT.

The chain is built from TRBV5-6 and TRBJ1-4; no reliable D call. Trimming removed 0 bases at V and 10 bases at J, with 28 bases between. CDR3 size: 19 residues. Germline V gives CDR1 SGHDT, CDR2 YYEEEE. CDR3 nucleotides: TGTGCCAGCAGCTTGGATTCGTTTCAGGCCCCTTTTAAAACGGCAAAACTGTTTTTT. It yields the protein CASSLDSFQAPFKTAKLFF.

The V gene is TRBV7-9, the J gene TRBJ1-1; 7 nucleotides align to TRBD1. CDR1 and CDR2 (germline): SEHNR, FQNEAQ (reference sequence). This CDR3 region has 15 residues. With V trimmed by 6 bases and J by 3 bases, 10 bases remained unmatched. CDR3 DNA sequence: TGTGCCAGCAGATCGCGCCGGGACAGCTACACTGAAGCTTTCTTT. Translating it yields CASRSRRDSYTEAFF.

The chain couples TRBV9 to TRBJ2-1, with a possible D match to TRBD2 (6 bases). The V gene's germline CDR1 is SGDLS and CDR2 YYNGEE. Trimming removed 3 bases from V and 2 bases from J, with 9 bases in between. CDR3 length: 14 amino acids. Written as DNA, the CDR3 is TGTGCCAGCAGCGGCGGAGGGGCCTACAATGAGCAGTTCTTC. It translates to CASSGGGAYNEQFF. The full variable domain, its missing parts supplied by reference TRBV9 and TRBJ2-1, is DSGVTQTPKHLITATGQRVTLRCSPRSGDLSVYWYQQSLDQGLQFLIQYYNGEERAKGNILERFSAQQFPDLHSELNLSSLELGDSALYFCASSGGGAYNEQFFGPGTRLTVL.

The chain employs TRBV6-5 and TRBJ2-7; 11 bases map to TRBD2. The CDR3 is made up of 14 amino acids. Germline CDR1 and CDR2: MNHEY and SVGAGI. With 2 bases clipped from V and 3 bases from J, the junction kept 0 bases outside the gene matches. CDR3 protein: CASSYTSGSYEQYF. The CDR3 DNA reads TGTGCCAGCAGTTACACTAGCGGGAGCTACGAGCAGTACTTC.

The genes are TRBV10-2 and TRBJ2-5; 15 positions agree with TRBD2. The CDR3 runs to 18 residues. The V gene's germline CDR1 is WSHSY and CDR2 SAAADI. V shed 4 bases and J 1 base; nucleotides not matched to a gene: 7. CDR3 amino acids: CASSGGGLAGGSQETQYF. CDR3 nucleotides: TGCGCCAGCAGTGGGGGGGGACTAGCGGGAGGTTCCCAAGAGACCCAGTACTTC.

Comment on this clone: The sample contains more than one DNA sequence encoding this CDR3. This chain connects TRBV5-4 to TRBJ2-7, with 8 positions matching TRBD2. V dropped 4 bases and J dropped 6; count of bases not matched to a gene: 6. From germline, CDR1 is SGHNT and CDR2 YYREEE (reference sequence). CDR3 size: 13 residues. The CDR3 loop reads CASSPERGPEQYF. CDR3 DNA sequence: TGTGCCAGCAGCCCCGAGCGGGGGCCCGAGCAGTACTTC.